This TCR beta chain comes out of a study of blood T cell repertoires in COVID-19. The overall study: The study drew acute and convalescent COVID-19 samples from the United States, Italy and Spain. From T cells, B-cell-depleted T cells, or PBMCs came the material, which was cDNA or gDNA.

TCRdb keeps only in-frame clones here, not all; method: immunoSEQ multiplex PCR. The sample has roughly 250,000 clones, around 84% seen once. Sequences were obtained from peripheral blood. This TCR was recovered from a man aged 35 to 55 with acute or convalescent COVID-19.

In DNA form, the CDR3 reads TGTGCCAGCAGCCGCGGCGGGGCGAACACCGGGGAGCTGTTTTTT. Translation gives CASSRGGANTGELFF. The rearrangement uses TRBV3-1 (or the pseudogene TRBV3-2) and TRBJ2-2; tentatively, D is TRBD2 (6 bases). Germline CDR1 and CDR2: LGHDT and YNNKEL (reference sequence). The CDR3 consists of 15 residues. V lost 4 bases and J 0 bases, leaving 9 bases between the germline ends.